This is a list of T cell receptor beta chains from one sample in a study of metastatic and nonmetastatic thyroid tumors. TCRdb reanalyzed the PCR reads with MiXCR. This repertoire shows 9,500 to 14,000 clones, around 27% found once; its top ten account for 20% to 25%. Sequenced material: adjacent normal tissue. Receptors were obtained from a male donor with papillary thyroid cancer or a benign thyroid nodule (not recorded which). Some clones in this sample may be carry-over from other donors' samples. The CDR3 runs from the conserved cysteine through the conserved F or W. The order of the fields is V gene, D gene, clone size, J gene, CDR3 DNA, CDR3 protein. D genes are given only for firm matches. Size is omitted from some rows. Given values are once, few, many or a class for expanded clones.

TRBV6-6,NA,few,TRBJ1-5,TGTGCCAGCAGTTACTCGGCAGGAGCTAGCAATCAGCCCCAGCATTTT,CASSYSAGASNQPQHF
TRBV5-1,NA,medium-sized,TRBJ2-1,TGCGCCAGCAGCCAACCTCAGTGGTTCACTCAGCAGTTCTTC,CASSQPQWFTQQFF
TRBV7-6,NA,NA,TRBJ2-5,TGTGCCAGCAGCCCACTGCCTGTGGGTCGGGAGACCCAGTACTTC,CASSPLPVGRETQYF
TRBV5-1,NA,NA,TRBJ2-5,TGCGCCAGCAGCTTGGGCGCGACTAGTGAAGAGACCCAGTACTTC,CASSLGATSEETQYF
TRBV11-1,NA,NA,TRBJ2-2,TGTGCCAGCAGTCCATTCGGAGGGGGACTCCCATGGACCGGGGAGCTGTTTTTT,CASSPFGGGLPWTGELFF
TRBV27,NA,NA,TRBJ2-7,TGTGCCAGCAGTTTATTCGGGAGAATGAAGACCTACGAGCAGTACTTC,CASSLFGRMKTYEQYF
TRBV15,TRBD1,few,TRBJ2-1,TGTGCCACCAGCAGATCCTTGGGGACAGAGTACAATGAGCAGTTCTTC,CATSRSLGTEYNEQFF
TRBV7-8,TRBD2,medium-sized,TRBJ2-2,TGTGCCACCCCGAGGACTAGCGGGAGGAACACCGGGGAGCTGTTTTTT,CATPRTSGRNTGELFF
TRBV7-7,TRBD1,medium-sized,TRBJ2-2,TGTGCTAGCACACTGATAGCCCCGGACAGGGGGCGAACCGGGGAGCTGTTTTTT,CASTLIAPDRGRTGELFF
TRBV5-6,NA,many,TRBJ2-7,TGTGCCAGCAGCACTGGGACTCGGGAGCAGTACTTC,CASSTGTREQYF
TRBV9,NA,NA,TRBJ2-1,TGTGCCAGCAGCCCCAAAGGGGGGACTGAGGTCGATGAGCAGTTCTTC,CASSPKGGTEVDEQFF
TRBV11-1,TRBD2,NA,TRBJ2-3,TGTGCCAGCAGCTCGACTAGCGGTGGAACGGGGGCGCAGTATTTT,CASSSTSGGTGAQYF
TRBV27,NA,medium-sized,TRBJ1-4,TGTGCCAGCAGCCTCAGGGATTACGGCACAACTAATGAAAAACTGTTTTTT,CASSLRDYGTTNEKLFF